These 12 T cell receptor beta chains were sequenced from one sample in a study of blood T cell repertoires in COVID-19. TCRdb's table, derived via immunoSEQ multiplex PCR, lists solely in-frame clones and lacks some. The profile shows approximately 200,000 clones, just under 90% of them singletons. Sequencing input: peripheral blood. The receptors were sampled from a man in his thirties or forties with COVID-19, enrolled during active disease.

V and J are TRBV28 and TRBJ1-5; D is uncertain. The length of the CDR3 is 11 residues. The germline V gene has CDR1 MDHEN and CDR2 SYDVKM. V was clipped by 4 bases and J by 6 bases, with 4 bases between them. CDR3 sequence reads: CASSYSQPQHF. The CDR3 nucleotides are TGTGCCAGCAGTTATAGTCAGCCCCAGCATTTT.

The rearrangement uses TRBV20-1 and TRBJ1-2, with TRBD1 identical over 7 bases. This CDR3 contains 12 residues. V gave up 3 bases and J gave up 7 bases; unmatched junction bases: 5. Germline V gives CDR1 DFQATT, CDR2 SNEGSKA (reference sequence). CDR3 DNA: TGCAGTGCTAGTGGACAGGTCCTTGGCTACACCTTC. The encoded protein is CSASGQVLGYTF.

This clone was detected only a few times. The chain has TRBV30 and TRBJ1-6, with 9 bases matching TRBD1. The germline gives CDR1 GTSNPN, CDR2 SVGIG (reference sequence). This CDR3 has 19 residues. V lost 0 bases and J lost 7; bases outside the gene matches: 16. The CDR3 reads CAWSVRGTGNLVRNSPLHF. In DNA, the CDR3 is TGTGCCTGGAGTGTACGAGGGACAGGGAATTTAGTGAGGAATTCACCCCTCCACTTT.

CDR3 residues: CASSDNPRGLDRLNTEAFF. Here the CDR3 DNA reads TGTGCCAGCAGTGACAACCCGAGGGGCCTGGACAGATTGAACACTGAAGCTTTCTTT. This chain uses TRBV6-1 with TRBJ1-1, with D possibly TRBD1 on 6 matching bases. V lost 3 bases, J lost 0 bases, and 23 bases lay in between. This CDR3 is 19 amino acids long. Germline V lookup: CDR1 MNHNS, CDR2 SASEGT.

This chain joins TRBV12-3 or TRBV12-4 and TRBJ1-5; no firm D call. Trimming removed 6 bases at V and 0 bases at J, with 6 bases between. The CDR3 is 13 amino acids. The CDR3 nucleotides are TGTGCCAGCAGCTACGATAGCAATCAGCCCCAGCATTTT. Translating it yields CASSYDSNQPQHF.

This rearrangement joins TRBV18 to TRBJ2-5; the D gene is possibly TRBD1 (5 bases). Germline V gives CDR1 KGHSH, CDR2 LQKENI. Trimming removed 0 bases from V and 5 bases from J, with 10 bases in between. CDR3 length: 14 residues. CDR3 in DNA: TGTGCCAGCTCACCACCGGGCCACAGGGAGACCCAGTACTTC. Its translation: CASSPPGHRETQYF.

The chain employs TRBV12-3 or TRBV12-4 and TRBJ1-1; no reliable D call. Trimming shortened V by 8 bases and J by 1 base, and 11 bases separated the two germline ends. CDR3 length: 13 amino acids. CDR3 region: CASGSGRNTEAFF. The CDR3 nucleotides are TGTGCCAGCGGCTCAGGCAGGAACACTGAAGCTTTCTTT.

There are a few counts of this clone. The CDR3 is CAWSELAAYNEQFF. The CDR3 coding sequence is TGTGCCTGGAGCGAGTTAGCGGCCTACAATGAGCAGTTCTTC. The chain carries TRBV30 and TRBJ2-1; D might be TRBD2 (6 bases). The CDR3 has 14 residues. Germline CDR1 reads GTSNPN; CDR2 reads SVGIG (reference sequence). The V gene lost 3 bases and the J gene lost 2 bases, with 11 bases spanning the gap.

This rearrangement joins TRBV3-1 (or the pseudogene TRBV3-2) to TRBJ2-4, with TRBD1 identical over 7 bases. Germline V gene lookup returns CDR1 LGHDT and CDR2 YNNKEL (reference sequence). The CDR3 length is 19 residues. V dropped 4 bases and J dropped 6; count of bases not matched to a gene: 21. The CDR3 reads CASSLLSRTGLWKGNIQYF. The CDR3, as DNA: TGTGCCAGCAGCCTCCTGAGTCGGACAGGACTTTGGAAGGGAAACATTCAGTACTTC.

The chain recombines TRBV7-2 with TRBJ1-4, with D hard to call. The CDR3 covers 15 residues. Germline V lookup: CDR1 SGHTA, CDR2 FQGNSA. V was clipped by 5 bases and J by 4 bases, with 14 bases between them. The CDR3 DNA reads as TGTGCCAGCAGCCCCGAGGTGGTTTTTAATGAAAAACTGTTTTTT. This translates into CASSPEVVFNEKLFF.

V and J are TRBV9 and TRBJ1-2; 9 nucleotides match TRBD1. J gave up 5 bases and V 3 bases, and 8 bases lay outside the gene matches. CDR1 is SGDLS and CDR2 is YYNGEE in the germline V gene. The CDR3 has 15 amino acids. Written as DNA, the CDR3 is TGTGCCAGCAGCGGAGAGGACAGGGGTTCTTATGGCTACACCTTC. Protein: CASSGEDRGSYGYTF. Full variable domain (outside the CDR3, taken from reference TRBV9 and TRBJ1-2): DSGVTQTPKHLITATGQRVTLRCSPRSGDLSVYWYQQSLDQGLQFLIQYYNGEERAKGNILERFSAQQFPDLHSELNLSSLELGDSALYFCASSGEDRGSYGYTFGSGTRLTVV.

The V call is TRBV12-3 or TRBV12-4, the J call TRBJ2-1; D is perhaps TRBD1 (5 bases). Trimming stripped 6 bases from V and 4 bases from J, with 7 bases between. The CDR3 spans 12 residues. CDR3 nucleotides: TGTGCCAGCAGCCCAGGGTACAATGAGCAGTTCTTC. Residues: CASSPGYNEQFF.